This T cell receptor beta chain derives from a study of identifying expanded T cells in peripheral blood. Whole-study findings and limits: Variance in clone template counts between roughly 2-week samples significantly increased with total template count across all healthy donors. Technical replicates showed around 1.2 changed clones; roughly two weeks about 16; four weeks 19.

During the collection period, no donor immune events like infections were recorded. The ends were cut back, 0 bases at V and 3 bases at J, with 18 bases in the middle. The CDR3 runs to 17 residues. Germline V gene sequence: CDR1 SGHNT, CDR2 YYREEE (reference sequence). Data came from immunoSEQ multiplex PCR; TCRdb stores just in-frame clones and leaves some out. The table has about 63,000 clones, under 85% seen once; the top ten hold 19%. A remark on this clone: The antigen remains undetermined.

This receptor was taken from a person aged 18-69 years in good health. Input material: blood. This rearrangement joins TRBV5-4 to TRBJ1-2; no firm D call. The CDR3 loop reads CASSLVAGLRTDYGYTF. CDR3 sequence (DNA): TGTGCCAGCAGCTTGGTTGCGGGCCTCAGGACTGACTATGGCTACACCTTC.